A single TCR beta chain is shown here with its context. The target antigen is unknown. The data derive from a study of OX40 agonist ivuxolimab in advanced cancers. At the level of the study: Ivuxolimab, an agonist antibody against OX40 (CD134), was given to patients. Participants averaged approximately 61 years of age (range about 23 to 80) and were around 83% male.

General study points: What antigens the expanded peripheral T cells recognized was never established.

Blood was sampled at baseline, cycle 4 day 1, and cycle 7 day 1. This CDR3 contains 13 residues. Germline CDR1 is MDHEN and CDR2 is SYDVKM. The ends lost 6 bases at V and 6 bases at J; junction bases unmatched: 6. Sequencing used immunoSEQ multiplex PCR; TCRdb keeps in-frame clones, though not all of them. The data show some 69,000 clones, roughly 90% seen once. Here the sequenced sample was CD4+ or CD8+ T cells sorted from blood, taken in a trial of the OX40 agonist ivuxolimab. The receptor's source is an adult with an advanced solid tumor such as melanoma, head and neck, liver or kidney cancer. The V gene is TRBV28, the J gene TRBJ2-5; 8 bases agree with TRBD2. The CDR3 DNA reads as TGTGCCAGCAGCGGGGGGGGCCCCAAGACCCAGTACTTC. As protein: CASSGGGPKTQYF.